A single sample is the source of the 25 T cell receptor beta chains below, sequenced in a study of T-cell reconstitution after alpha-beta-depleted transplantation in children. Unique molecular identifiers were incorporated when the TCRbeta library was constructed. TCRdb used MiXCR to reprocess the PCR reads, holding one entry per CDR3 protein. The table includes about 510,000 distinct CDR3 sequences, about 10% detected once. The starting material was PBMCs, mostly from graft donor cells, obtained 180 days after TCRalphabeta/CD19-depleted stem cell transplant. The receptors stem from a female patient aged 2-9 years who had a stem cell transplant for aplastic anemia, so the T cells may come from the graft donor.

This clonotype was seen more than once but under ten times. V and J are TRBV9 and TRBJ2-3; D gene ambiguous. The germline CDR1 and CDR2 sequences are SGDLS and YYNGEE. The CDR3 length is 16 residues. Trimming shortened V by 0 bases and J by 3 bases, and 14 bases separated the two germline ends. This CDR3 reads CASSVARSTATDTQYF. The CDR3 DNA reads TGTGCCAGCAGCGTAGCTAGATCTACAGCGACAGATACGCAGTATTTT.

V gene TRBV5-1 combines with J gene TRBJ2-1; a weak D match, TRBD1 (6 bases). The CDR3 consists of 12 residues. V lost 7 bases, J lost 14 bases, and 19 bases lay in between. Germline CDR1 is SGHRS and CDR2 is YFSETQ. The CDR3 protein is CASGLGQAGKFF. DNA of the CDR3: TGCGCCAGCGGCCTGGGACAAGCTGGGAAGTTCTTC. The full variable domain, with the rest looked up from reference TRBV5-1 and TRBJ2-1, is KAGVTQTPRYLIKTRGQQVTLSCSPISGHRSVSWYQQTPGQGLQFLFEYFSETQRNKGNFPGRFSGRQFSNSRSEMNVSTLELGDSALYLCASGLGQAGKFFGPGTRLTVL.

This clonotype was seen only a few times. The chain recombines TRBV20-1 with TRBJ2-7; the match to TRBD1 covers 10 bases. There are 14 residues in the CDR3. The trim removed 6 bases at V and 5 bases at J, leaving 10 bases unmatched. CDR1 is DFQATT, CDR2 SNEGSKA, per germline (reference sequence). The CDR3 is CSADRTGGRDEQYF. In nucleotides, the CDR3 is TGCAGTGCCGACCGGACAGGGGGGAGGGACGAGCAGTACTTC.

The chain recombines TRBV11-1 with TRBJ2-7; 13 nucleotides line up with TRBD2. CDR3 length: 18 amino acids. Looked up from germline, CDR1 is SGHAT and CDR2 is FQDESV (reference sequence). With V trimmed by 1 base and J by 2 bases, 8 bases remained unmatched. CDR3 residues: CASSLVTSGRAYPYEQYF. As DNA, the CDR3 is TGTGCCAGCAGCTTAGTTACTAGCGGGAGGGCCTACCCCTACGAGCAGTACTTC.

This clonotype has only a few counts. The CDR3 loop is CASSLGDPSTDTQYF. The CDR3 nucleotides read TGTGCCAGCAGTTTAGGGGACCCTAGCACAGATACGCAGTATTTT. The chain carries TRBV12-3 or TRBV12-4 and TRBJ2-3; D tentatively fits TRBD1 or TRBD2 (5 bases each). The CDR3 sequence is 15 residues long. Between the trimmed V and J ends, which lost 1 base and 0 bases, there was a span of 8 bases.

This clonotype was counted between two and nine times. The V and J genes are TRBV20-1 and TRBJ2-7, with TRBD2 matching 9 bases. Germline CDR1 is DFQATT and CDR2 is SNEGSKA (reference sequence). The CDR3 consists of 13 residues. With 5 bases clipped from V and 4 bases from J, the junction kept 6 bases outside the gene matches. DNA for the CDR3: TGCAGTGCTCGGCTAGCGGGAAGGTACGAGCAGTACGTC. Translation: CSARLAGRYEQYV.

The table lists this clonotype with many counts. The rearrangement uses TRBV7-9 and TRBJ2-2; no reliable D call. This CDR3 is 11 amino acids long. V was shortened by 5 bases and J by 8 bases, with 6 bases between the two germline ends. Germline V CDR1 and CDR2: SEHNR, FQNEAQ (reference sequence). As DNA, the CDR3 is TGTGCCAGCAGCCCCCCAGGGGAGCTGTTTTTT. Its translation: CASSPPGELFF.

This chain links TRBV21-1 with TRBJ1-5. TRBV21-1 counts as a pseudogene. There are 15 residues in the CDR3. The CDR3 sequence: CASSKVGNSFQPQHF. The CDR3 DNA is TGTGCCAGCAGCAAAGTCGGTAACAGCTTTCAGCCCCAGCATTTT.

The DNA for the CDR3 is TGCGCCAGGATCTACTTACAGGGCGAGAGGCAGTACGTC. It yields the protein CARIYLQGERQYV. The V gene is TRBV10-1, the J gene TRBJ2-7; possibly TRBD1 for D (6 bases). CDR3 length: 13 amino acids. V was shortened by 9 bases and J by 9 bases, with 21 bases between the two germline ends. Germline V gives CDR1 WNHNN, CDR2 SYGVQD (reference sequence).

This chain connects TRBV30 to TRBJ2-2, with a possible D match to TRBD1 (5 bases). CDR1 and CDR2 (germline): GTSNPN, SVGIG (reference sequence). This CDR3 is built from 13 residues. Deletions cut 4 bases from V and 4 bases from J, with 10 bases between. In DNA, the CDR3 is TGTGCCTGGAATAAGCAGGGCACCGGGGAGCTGTTTTTT. Protein product: CAWNKQGTGELFF.

The chain employs TRBV20-1 and TRBJ2-3; D gene ambiguous. In germline, CDR1 is DFQATT, CDR2 SNEGSKA (reference sequence). The CDR3 sequence is 9 residues long. V was clipped by 8 bases and J by 7 bases, with 7 bases between them. CDR3 sequence (DNA): TGCAGTCCACTCTATACGCAGTATTTT. It yields the protein CSPLYTQYF.

The chain couples TRBV5-1 to TRBJ2-2; 9 bases are shared with TRBD1. V gave up 4 bases and J gave up 5 bases; unmatched junction bases: 6. In germline, CDR1 is SGHRS, CDR2 YFSETQ. This CDR3 is 15 amino acids long. The CDR3 region is CASSLGQGITGELFF. The DNA for the CDR3 is TGCGCCAGCAGCCTTGGACAGGGGATTACCGGGGAGCTGTTTTTT.

On this clonotype itself: A read error is likely, as this CDR3 ends without the conserved phenylalanine or tryptophan. The V and J genes are TRBV27 and TRBJ2-2; D is uncertain. Trimming removed 3 bases from V and 5 bases from J, with 4 bases in between. The CDR3 sequence is 12 residues long. Germline CDR1 MNHEY, CDR2 SMNVEV (reference sequence). CDR3: CASSFVTGELFL. The DNA for the CDR3 is TGTGCCAGCAGTTTCGTAACCGGGGAGCTGTTTTTG.

This clonotype was picked up a small number of times. The chain combines TRBV11-2 with TRBJ1-5; 8 bases agree with TRBD1. V shed 5 bases and J 5 bases; nucleotides not matched to a gene: 11. The CDR3 covers 16 residues. CDR1 is SGHAT and CDR2 is FQNNGV in the germline V gene. This CDR3 is CASSGWAYRGYQPQHF. The CDR3 DNA is TGTGCCAGCAGCGGGTGGGCCTACAGGGGGTATCAGCCCCAGCATTTT.

This clonotype was recorded many times. The V call is TRBV27, the J call TRBJ2-7, with D unclear. Trimming took 2 bases from V and 1 from J, leaving 6 bases between them. CDR1 and CDR2 (germline): MNHEY, SMNVEV (reference sequence). The CDR3 runs to 13 residues. DNA for the CDR3: TGTGCCAGCAGTTTAAGGGAATCCTACGAGCAGTACTTC. This encodes CASSLRESYEQYF.

This clonotype was detected a few times. This chain joins TRBV4-1 and TRBJ2-7; the D is unclear. The germline gives CDR1 MGHRA, CDR2 YSYEKL. V shed 1 base and J shed 2 bases, with 9 bases lying between them. This CDR3 region has 14 residues. This chain's CDR3 is CASSQADGTYEQYV. The DNA of the CDR3 is TGCGCCAGCAGCCAAGCCGACGGCACCTACGAGCAGTACGTC.

V is TRBV5-1 and J is TRBJ2-1, with 9 bases matching TRBD2. The ends lost 0 bases at V and 8 bases at J; junction bases unmatched: 6. Germline CDR1 is SGHRS and CDR2 is YFSETQ. This CDR3 is built from 15 residues. CDR3 in amino acids: CASSLDLAGRDEQFF. CDR3 DNA: TGCGCCAGCAGCTTGGATCTAGCGGGACGGGATGAGCAGTTCTTC.

The chain links TRBV7-2 to TRBJ2-7; 12 bases are a match to TRBD1. The length of the CDR3 is 17 residues. Germline CDR1 SGHTA, CDR2 FQGNSA. V lost 5 bases, J lost 5 bases, and 13 bases stayed unmatched. The CDR3 bases are TGTGCCAGCAGCGCCAACCCCGGGACAGGGGGCTTCCACGAGCAGTACGTC. This gives the protein CASSANPGTGGFHEQYV.

This clonotype was seen a handful of times. This sequence joins TRBV20-1 and TRBJ2-1, with D perhaps TRBD2 (6 bases). The V end was cut by 7 bases, the J end by 0 bases, with 13 bases between. Germline values: CDR1 DFQATT, CDR2 SNEGSKA (reference sequence). CDR3 length: 14 residues. CDR3 sequence (DNA): TGCAGTGATCTCCGTAGCGGCTCCTACAATGAGCAGTTCTTC. Amino acids: CSDLRSGSYNEQFF.

The J gene is TRBJ1-2, the V gene TRBV5-1; 9 bases agree with TRBD1. The CDR3 has 17 residues. Germline trimming cut 4 bases from V and 5 bases from J; bases unmatched to any gene: 15. Germline CDR1 is SGHRS and CDR2 is YFSETQ. The CDR3 loop is CASSRSSPGQGSYGYTF. The CDR3 DNA is TGCGCCAGCAGCCGATCCTCCCCGGGACAGGGTTCATATGGCTACACCTTC.

Only a few counts were recorded for this clonotype. This chain links TRBV9 with TRBJ2-6; 7 bases agree with TRBD1. Per the germline V gene, CDR1 is SGDLS and CDR2 is YYNGEE. The CDR3 is made up of 20 amino acids. V trimming: 3 bases; J trimming: 1 base; junction bases outside the gene matches: 16. Here the CDR3 DNA reads TGTGCCAGCAGCGAGACCCGACAGGGCAATGTAACGTCTGGGGCCAACGTCCTGACTTTC. Its translation is CASSETRQGNVTSGANVLTF.

CDR3 in amino acids: CASTQANTGELFF. CDR3 sequence (DNA): TGTGCCAGCACACAGGCGAACACCGGGGAGCTGTTTTTT. This chain joins TRBV3-1 and TRBJ2-2; D possibly corresponds to TRBD1 (5 bases). Trimming stripped 7 bases from V and 0 bases from J, with 6 bases between. CDR3 size: 13 residues. CDR1 and CDR2 (germline): LGHDT, YNNKEL (reference sequence).

This clonotype was counted many times. This chain links TRBV7-9 with TRBJ2-3; no firm D call. Germline assignment: CDR1 SEHNR and CDR2 FQNEAQ (reference sequence). V lost 1 base and J lost 6, with 8 bases in between. The CDR3 totals 13 residues. CDR3 sequence reads: CASSLGSLDTQYF. CDR3 coding DNA: TGTGCCAGCAGCTTAGGGTCCCTCGATACGCAGTATTTT.

CDR3 coding DNA: TGTGCCAGCTCACCGAGGACAGGGGGCTTCGGTGGAAACATTCAGTACTTC. This sequence encodes CASSPRTGGFGGNIQYF. The chain employs TRBV18 and TRBJ2-4, with 11 bases lining up with TRBD1. The V gene's germline CDR1 is KGHSH and CDR2 LQKENI. The CDR3 covers 17 residues. V trimming: 3 bases; J trimming: 6 bases; junction bases outside the gene matches: 10.

A note on this clonotype: Since a much larger clone is just one base distant, this may be a read error. This chain links TRBV3-1 with TRBJ2-7; D is possibly TRBD2 (5 bases). Germline V CDR1 and CDR2: LGHDT, YNNKEL (reference sequence). CDR3 length equals 14 residues. This CDR3 is CASSQGPGSYEHYF. CDR3 DNA sequence: TGTGCCAGCAGCCAAGGCCCGGGATCCTACGAGCATTACTTC.